This T cell receptor beta chain is drawn from a study of cytomegalovirus exposure and HLA in healthy donors. General observations from the study: Later on, an analysis found that several of the most significant clusters appeared to be linked to common viral pathogens, which included parvovirus B19.

A multiplex PCR was run with 60 Vbeta primers and 13 Jbeta primers. Assay used: immunoSEQ multiplex PCR; TCRdb lists only in-frame clones, some missing. In the table there are about 250,000 clones, about 93% of which are singletons. In the case of this clone: Its target is unknown.

The CDR3 is made up of 14 amino acids. Germline V gene data show CDR1 as SGHNT and CDR2 as YENEEA. V was pared by 3 bases and J by 9 bases, with 15 bases between. This chain uses TRBV11-3 with TRBJ2-1; D possibly corresponds to TRBD1 (5 bases). Specimen: PBMCs. This clonotype was obtained from a girl aged 2-10 years in good health and CMV-seronegative. This CDR3 reads CASSLGLDRSEQFF. The CDR3 DNA follows: TGTGCCAGCAGCTTGGGGCTGGACCGATCTGAGCAGTTCTTC.